These 21 T cell receptor beta chains were all obtained from the same sample, sequenced in a study of T-cell reconstitution after alpha-beta-depleted transplantation in children. Unique molecular identifiers were built into the TCRbeta library. TCRdb reprocessed the PCR reads via MiXCR and lists one record per CDR3 protein. The sample consists of hundreds of thousands of distinct CDR3 sequences, about 12% of them appearing once. Sample: PBMCs, taken before TCRalphabeta/CD19-depleted stem cell transplant. The receptors originated from a girl aged 2 to 9 with congenital amegakaryocytic thrombocytopenia, due to receive a stem cell transplant.

The chain employs TRBV4-2 and TRBJ2-7; a weak D match, TRBD2 (6 bases). The CDR3 totals 13 residues. Germline lookup yields CDR1 LGHNA and CDR2 YNFKEQ. Between the trimmed V and J ends, which lost 0 bases and 6 bases, there was a span of 9 bases. The CDR3 loop reads CASSQDGGFEQYF. In nucleotides, the CDR3 is TGTGCCAGCAGCCAAGATGGAGGGTTCGAGCAGTACTTC.

This clonotype has at least ten counts. V gene TRBV4-1 combines with J gene TRBJ2-7; D not resolved. The CDR3 spans 13 residues. In germline, CDR1 is MGHRA, CDR2 YSYEKL. V lost 1 base, J lost 3 bases, and 7 bases lay in between. Here the CDR3 reads CASSQVMDYEQYF. The CDR3 region has the DNA TGCGCCAGCAGCCAAGTTATGGACTACGAGCAGTACTTC.

This chain uses TRBV25-1 with TRBJ1-1; the match to TRBD1 covers 7 bases. V was clipped by 6 bases and J by 4 bases; unmatched bases: 8. The CDR3 is 14 amino acids. Germline V gives CDR1 MGHDK, CDR2 SYGVNS. This chain's CDR3 is CASRQTGFGTEAFF. CDR3 coding DNA: TGTGCCAGCAGACAGACAGGGTTTGGCACTGAAGCTTTCTTT.

This clonotype has ten or more counts. The rearrangement uses TRBV5-1 and TRBJ2-7, with D perhaps matching TRBD1 (6 bases). The CDR3 spans 14 residues. Trimming left V 2 bases short and J 0 bases short, with 9 bases between. CDR1 SGHRS and CDR2 YFSETQ come from the germline V gene. In DNA form, the CDR3 reads TGCGCCAGCAGCTTACTACAGGGCTCCTACGAGCAGTACTTC. It codes for CASSLLQGSYEQYF.

This clonotype was observed many times. The chain uses TRBV5-5 and TRBJ2-2; TRBD1 matches at 7 bases. Germline CDR1 is SGHKS and CDR2 is YYEKEE (reference sequence). The CDR3 extends over 16 amino acids. Trimming at V came to 4 bases and at J to 6 bases, leaving 12 bases not matched to a gene. Written as DNA, the CDR3 is TGTGCCAGCAGCACCGTGAGGACAGGTTGGGCCGGGGAGCTGTTTTTT. This translates into CASSTVRTGWAGELFF.

This clonotype was seen at least ten times. This chain uses TRBV5-5 with TRBJ1-4; D remains unclear. CDR3 size: 18 residues. The V end was cut by 0 bases, the J end by 0 bases, with 15 bases between. Germline values: CDR1 SGHKS, CDR2 YYEKEE (reference sequence). This CDR3 is CASSLGTRRAATNEKLFF. CDR3 nucleotides: TGTGCCAGCAGCTTGGGCACCCGGCGGGCGGCAACTAATGAAAAACTGTTTTTT.

This clonotype was recorded at least ten times. V gene TRBV20-1 combines with J gene TRBJ1-1; D is undetermined. Germline V gene lookup returns CDR1 DFQATT and CDR2 SNEGSKA (reference sequence). The CDR3 has 13 residues. V lost 6 bases and J lost 1, with 12 bases in between. The CDR3 DNA reads as TGCAGTGCACTGATACGGTCGAACACTGAAGCTTTCTTT. Translated, it gives CSALIRSNTEAFF.

This clonotype appeared many times. This chain connects TRBV5-1 to TRBJ2-1; D might be TRBD2 (5 bases). CDR1 SGHRS and CDR2 YFSETQ come from the germline V gene. There are 17 residues in the CDR3. Trimming took off 2 bases at V and 0 bases at J, with 15 bases between the two ends. As DNA, the CDR3 is TGCGCCAGCAGCTTTGTTTTTATTCGGGACTCCTACAATGAGCAGTTCTTC. This encodes CASSFVFIRDSYNEQFF.

This clonotype was detected many times. The chain recombines TRBV10-2 with TRBJ2-3; no clear D. Trimming stripped 6 bases from V and 6 bases from J, with 4 bases between. Germline CDR1 reads WSHSY; CDR2 reads SAAADI. This CDR3 comprises 10 residues. CDR3: CASRRDTQYF. CDR3 nucleotides: TGCGCCAGCAGGCGGGATACGCAGTATTTT.

The rearrangement joins TRBV20-1 to TRBJ2-1; 8 positions agree with TRBD2. The germline CDR1 and CDR2 sequences are DFQATT and SNEGSKA (reference sequence). J gave up 7 bases and V 0 bases, and 8 bases lay outside the gene matches. This CDR3 has 15 residues. The CDR3 DNA follows: TGCAGTGCTAGAGATCTCTGGCGGGAGGAAAATGAGCAGTTCTTC. It encodes CSARDLWREENEQFF.

CDR3 loop: CASCLTLAGVEFSGELFF. The DNA for the CDR3 is TGTGCCAGCTGTTTAACGTTGGCGGGAGTGGAGTTTTCCGGGGAGCTGTTTTTT. V usage is TRBV7-3 and J usage is TRBJ2-2; 7 nucleotides agree with TRBD2. V was pared by 8 bases and J by 6 bases, with 21 bases of the junction left unmatched. Germline V gene lookup returns CDR1 SGHTA and CDR2 FQGTGA. CDR3 size: 18 residues.

The chain is built from TRBV19 and TRBJ2-3, with D tentatively TRBD2 (6 bases). Trimming stripped 4 bases from V and 6 bases from J, with 14 bases between. This CDR3 region has 14 residues. Germline CDR1 reads LNHDA; CDR2 reads SQIVND (reference sequence). In DNA form, the CDR3 reads TGTGCCAGTAGTACGGGGGAGATTGACGATACGCAGTATTTT. It translates to CASSTGEIDDTQYF.

In this sample, this clonotype turned up many times. In DNA, the CDR3 is TGCAGTGCTAGAGATGTCTGGGAGACGGGTCGGGAGACCCAGTACTTC. Its translation: CSARDVWETGRETQYF. This sequence joins TRBV20-1 and TRBJ2-5; TRBD2 is a possible D gene (5 bases). The germline V gene encodes CDR1 DFQATT and CDR2 SNEGSKA (reference sequence). V gave up 0 bases and J gave up 5 bases, with 19 bases separating them. The CDR3 is 16 residues long.

In regard to this clonotype: This may be a read error, as it is one base from a much larger clone. This chain uses TRBV12-3 or TRBV12-4 with TRBJ2-4; D possibly matches TRBD1 or TRBD2 (5 bases each). The V and J ends lost 5 bases and 6 bases respectively, with 14 bases between them. The CDR3 extends over 14 amino acids. CDR3 in amino acids: CASSLGAGRNIQYF. CDR3 sequence (DNA): TGTGCCAGCAGTCTAGGGGCAGGGAGAAACATTCAGTACTTC.

At least ten counts were recorded for this clonotype. The chain combines TRBV5-1 with TRBJ2-2, with 8 bases identical to TRBD2. The CDR3 is 17 amino acids. Looked up from germline, CDR1 is SGHRS and CDR2 is YFSETQ. V shed 0 bases and J 2 bases; nucleotides not matched to a gene: 6. CDR3 nucleotide sequence: TGCGCCAGCAGCTTGGCGGTAGCGGGATTAAACACCGGGGAGCTGTTTTTT. It is translated as CASSLAVAGLNTGELFF.

This clonotype was seen ten or more times. This chain joins TRBV29-1 and TRBJ2-2; 8 bases are shared with TRBD1. The germline V gene has CDR1 SQVTM and CDR2 ANQGSEA. There are 12 residues in the CDR3. The V segment lost 7 bases and the J segment 4 bases; nucleotides outside the gene matches: 2. The CDR3 DNA sequence: TGCAGCGGAACAGGGGGCACCGGGGAGCTGTTTTTT. This sequence encodes CSGTGGTGELFF.

This clonotype was seen at least ten times. The chain has TRBV12-3 or TRBV12-4 and TRBJ2-7, with unresolved D. Between the trimmed V and J ends, which lost 3 bases and 6 bases, there was a span of 15 bases. There are 14 residues in the CDR3. The CDR3 DNA follows: TGTGCCAGCAGTTTTATAGGATCAAGGTCCGAGCAGTACTTC. This encodes CASSFIGSRSEQYF.

The chain employs TRBV18 and TRBJ1-2; 7 nucleotides match TRBD1. This CDR3 region has 18 residues. The J segment lost 7 bases and the V segment lost 3 bases, leaving 20 bases of the junction unmatched. Per the germline V gene, CDR1 is KGHSH and CDR2 is LQKENI. CDR3 nucleotide sequence: TGTGCCAGCTCACCCGGTTTGTTGGCCGTGGACAGGTCTTTTGGCTACACCTTC. Encoded protein: CASSPGLLAVDRSFGYTF.

In its sample, this clonotype was seen a few times. V gene TRBV19 combines with J gene TRBJ2-2; D might be TRBD2 (6 bases). The germline CDR1 and CDR2 sequences are LNHDA and SQIVND (reference sequence). The CDR3 consists of 16 residues. V lost 3 bases, J lost 3 bases, and 14 bases lay in between. For the CDR3, the DNA is TGTGCCAGTAGTATTAGCACTGCGGGGTACACCGGGGAGCTGTTTTTT. Translated: CASSISTAGYTGELFF. Supplemented by reference TRBV19 and TRBJ2-2, the full variable domain reads DGGITQSPKYLFRKEGQNVTLSCEQNLNHDAMYWYRQDPGQGLRLIYYSQIVNDFQKGDIAEGYSVSREKKESFPLTVTSAQKNPTAFYLCASSISTAGYTGELFFGEGSRLTVL.

This clonotype was counted at least ten times. The rearrangement uses TRBV28 and TRBJ1-1, with 7 nucleotides matching TRBD1. The germline CDR1 and CDR2 sequences are MDHEN and SYDVKM. V was clipped by 7 bases and J by 4 bases; unmatched bases: 6. This CDR3 is built from 13 residues. In DNA form, the CDR3 reads TGTGCCAGCATCCGCAGGGGGAGCACTGAAGCTTTCTTT. Translating gives CASIRRGSTEAFF.

This clonotype appeared a few times. The chain uses TRBV15 and TRBJ2-7; TRBD1 is a possible D gene (6 bases). CDR1 is LNHNV and CDR2 is YYDKDF in the germline V gene (reference sequence). Trimming pared 5 bases from V and 3 bases from J, leaving 17 bases between. The CDR3 consists of 15 residues. The CDR3 DNA follows: TGTGCCACCAGCGTACTCCCCGGGACACTCTACGAGCAGTACTTC. Translating it yields CATSVLPGTLYEQYF.